This entry concerns a single T cell receptor (beta chain). Germline V gives CDR1 SEHNR, CDR2 FQNEAQ (reference sequence). The CDR3 length is 16 residues. V was pared by 7 bases and J by 1 base, with 14 bases between. Libraries were prepared by immunoSEQ multiplex PCR; TCRdb keeps only in-frame clonotypes and omits some of them. Of around 610,000 clones listed, roughly 96% are singletons. This sample was taken from a study of shared clonotypes between healthy human individuals. Across the study: Sampling drew on donors who were two women and a few men aged 18 to 49. Used for every donor were three CD4 naive, three CD4 memory, two CD8 naive and one CD8 memory plate.

CD45RO-negative, CCR7-selected cells formed the naive CD8 fraction, which excluded terminally differentiated effector memory CD45RA+ cells. All of the donors resided in Nashville, Tennessee, and each was a Caucasian adult. The genes are TRBV7-9 and TRBJ2-6; tentatively, D is TRBD2 (6 bases). The sequenced sample was naive CD8+ T cells sorted from blood. The source is a woman in her 30s in good health. The CDR3 nucleotides read TGTGCCAGCACCGCTCTTCGGGGGTCTGGGGCCAACGTCCTGACTTTC. Translated: CASTALRGSGANVLTF.